This T cell receptor (beta chain) was documented in a study of blood T cells in healthy people across ages (dated by TCRdb to about 2015). Regarding the study in general: In model experiments, template switching captured about one uniquely barcoded TCR beta cDNA molecule for every two T cells. Donors of different ages were randomly distributed across sequencing lanes to avoid experimental bias. Donors were grouped into four age groups: young (average 16 years), middle-aged (approximately 41), aged (around 60) and long-lived (around 80). Two additional independent replicas of 1 million unique cDNA reads from the same blood draw were analyzed for two donors (one aged 18 to 29 and one aged 80 or older). To track age-related changes in TCR beta repertoire diversity, the study relied on deep sequencing normalized with unique cDNA molecular identifiers. What the study reported, not specific to this receptor: Compared with the aged group, more naive CD4+ T cells, fewer expanded clones and increased TCR diversity were shown by the long-lived group, suggesting age selection. Estimates of total diversity from one million sequenced T cells were regarded as lower bounds and underestimates. Observed TCR beta diversity correlated strongly with the percentage of naive T cells measured by flow cytometry. As age increased, observed TCR beta diversity per million T cells dropped in a roughly linear way, and a significant reduction was already evident by age about 40. Donor CMV infection status was unknown, potentially confounding age-related changes in expanded clonotypes. Conclusive comparison of naive and antigen-experienced compartments was prevented by the profiling of bulk unsorted PBMCs.

CDR1 is given as MGHRA and CDR2 as YSYEKL, both from the germline V gene. From cysteine to phenylalanine, the CDR3 is 15 amino acids long. Solely the CDR3 DNA is kept, with 45 bases framed from the first base. Relative to germline, V is missing 0 bases and J is missing 4 bases, with 5 bases of the junction outside any gene match. In the case of this clonotype: Its antigen is currently not known. Within one base of it there is no much larger clone, and no base qualities were kept.

The donors were roughly 39 Caucasian individuals from Russia, aged roughly 6 to 100 years, who were systemically healthy. About 10 milliliters of peripheral blood were collected from each donor into EDTA-treated Vacutainer tubes. Ficoll-Paque density-gradient centrifugation was used to isolate PBMCs, with at least 7 million per sample. Total RNA was extracted from PBMCs with Trizol reagent, with at least 6 micrograms obtained per sample. Naive CD45RAhigh/CD27high T cell percentages were measured by flow cytometry on a PBMC aliquot from every donor. Library preparation was by 5' RACE. Instrument on record: Illumina HiSeq 2500. A second roughly 6 to 11 cycle PCR used a sample-barcoded 5' primer and a J-beta primer mix. A template-switch 5' adaptor carrying 12 random nucleotides introduced a unique molecular identifier onto each TCR beta cDNA molecule. Each sample yielded at least 2.5 million CDR3-containing paired-end reads. All of the RNA was converted into first-strand cDNA using the Mint cDNA synthesis kit, with a TRBC-specific oligonucleotide serving as the primer. Following uracil-DNA glycosylase treatment, all cDNA underwent a first 18-cycle PCR with the universal primers M1SS and BC2_uni_R. The published analysis was carried out like this. For normalization, 1 million high-quality reads, each with a distinct molecular identifier, were randomly selected from each sample. Reads sharing molecular identifiers were discarded rather than binned into consensus sequences. MiTCR, set to a Q25 quality threshold and the strictest error-elimination algorithm, was used for CDR3 identification, clonotype clustering and error correction. A nonparametric unseen species model with Euler transformation was used to estimate lower-bound total TCR beta diversity. TCRdb's own reprocessing of the public reads used fastp at Q25 and MiXCR and kept productive beta chains. Each record represents a unique CDR3 protein, reported with the most common genes and DNA among its rows. The V and J calls shown here were made by TCRdb, not taken from the authors' results. Recorded for this sample are 1,500,000 or so distinct CDR3 sequences; around 40% of them occurred a single time. The ten largest account for about 4% of the sample.

The sequence links TRBV4-1 to TRBJ2-7; 8 junctional bases match TRBD1. The clonotype comes from a woman aged 18-30 years in good health. The material sequenced was blood. The nucleotides read TGCGCCAGCAGCCAAGATGCCTGGACAGGGTACGAGCAGTACTTC. Its amino acids are CASSQDAWTGYEQYF.